The present TCR beta chain was sequenced within a study of regulatory T cells in long-lasting Graves disease (dated by TCRdb to about 2021). For the study in its entirety: Newly diagnosed Graves' disease patients had taken antithyroid drugs for less than 3 months. The study was conducted in China and was registered as a clinical trial. Persistent Graves' disease patients were compared with newly diagnosed Graves' disease patients by peripheral blood TCR sequencing and RNA sequencing. TCR sequencing covered 13 persistent and approximately 20 newly diagnosed Graves' disease patients, around 35 samples in total. Study-wide conclusions, independent of this receptor: TRBV28, TRBJ1-2 and TRBJ2-5 were preferentially used in persistent disease, while TRBV20-1 and TRBJ2-1 were favored in newly diagnosed disease. The study examined only peripheral blood because the primary lesion, thyroid tissue, could not be accessed. Persistent patients shared more public clonotypes among themselves (around 3,000) than newly diagnosed patients did (about 970). The authors noted that the small sample size was a limitation that may lower accuracy. Only the TCR beta chain was sequenced and analyzed. Persistent Graves' disease patients showed lower TCR Shannon entropy and fewer highly expanded clones than newly diagnosed patients, suggesting clonal expansion.

The time point tag for this specimen amounts to: newly diagnosed GD, antithyroid drugs for less than 3 months. For both TCR sequencing and RNA sequencing, RNA was extracted from PBMCs in TRIzol. The diagnosis of Graves' disease followed American Thyroid Association guidelines. The patients came from an endocrinology department in Xi'an, China. Each patient gave around 9.2 milliliters of peripheral blood, collected in an EDTA anticoagulant tube. Ficoll Paque Plus density gradient separation was used to isolate PBMCs, and no additional T cell sorting was done. An Agilent 2100 Bioanalyzer and agarose gel were used to assess RNA quality, and a NanoDrop 2000 was used to measure RNA concentration. The method was multiplex PCR. Reads for this sample came from an Illumina HiSeq 4000. iRepertoire HTBI primers and Arm-PCR amplification of CDR3 regions were used to construct TCR beta libraries. PCR products were gel purified before sequencing. The original methods were these. Gene usage analysis of CDR3 amino acid clonotypes relied on the 55 to 80 TRBV and about 13 TRBJ segments identified across samples. COPE and FqMerger were used to merge filtered high-quality paired reads into contigs. Contigs were aligned with BLAST to IMGT TRBV, TRBD and TRBJ reference genes, and CDR3 was defined per IMGT. Any clonotype with a frequency above 0.1% was classified as a highly expanded clone. Shannon entropy served as the measure of repertoire diversity, while the Gini coefficient captured V-J evenness. Public clonotypes were defined as clonotypes shared by more than one individual. TCRdb handled the public reads itself, with Q25 trimming in fastp and clone calling in MiXCR, and kept productive beta chains. One record per CDR3 amino acid sequence lists the most common genes and DNA. Clone size and V and J calls follow TCRdb, not the original study. This sample is represented by about 210,000 distinct CDR3 sequences; roughly 19% of them were singletons. Of the sample, around 11% falls within the top ten clones.

This clonotype was counted at least ten times. Its binding antigen is unknown. No much larger clone is present one base from it, and per-base qualities are unavailable. The germline V gene provides CDR1 SNHLY and CDR2 FYNNEI. The CDR3 holds 13 amino acids from the cysteine to the phenylalanine. The only DNA kept is the CDR3, 39 bases in frame from the first base. V drops 5 bases and J drops 2 bases, leaving 10 bases in between. The sample also formed part of further work on T cells in Graves' hyperthyroidism and ophthalmopathy. The second source states: Stable Graves' hyperthyroidism was defined as no progression to ophthalmopathy during 18 months of follow-up. Hyperthyroidism patients were newly diagnosed, with disease duration under 2 months, and aged 18 to 65 years. The study excluded patients with uncontrolled infections, other autoimmune diseases, pregnancy or lactation. Diagnoses were established on the basis of clinical symptoms, serum thyroxine and TRAb, thyroid ultrasound, and orbital computed tomography. For the first round of RT-PCR on the TCR CDR3, the HTBI primer set was used together with the Qiagen OneStep RT-PCR kit. Blood samples also contained most of the expanded thyroid clonotypes (frequency above 0.001), which suggests that blood repertoires may reflect thyroid immune responses. A 13 V-J signature model separated ophthalmopathy from stable hyperthyroidism, with approximately 87% sensitivity and roughly 81% specificity in cross-validation and 80%/75% in testing. In validation, progression to ophthalmopathy was predicted by the model with roughly 71% sensitivity and 72% to 85% specificity, a median of about 6 months before onset. To identify TCR V-J signatures that set the groups apart, the researchers used a discovery cohort of more than 95 patients, made up of approximately 43 with Graves' ophthalmopathy and about 60 with stable Graves' hyperthyroidism. An independent validation cohort of 18 to 20 hyperthyroidism patients and about 15 patients who later progressed to ophthalmopathy tested prospective prediction of ophthalmopathy. For training and testing, the roughly 97 patients in the discovery cohort were randomly divided in a 7:3 ratio. The study also compared thyroid tissue and blood T-cell repertoires from five or six Graves' hyperthyroidism patients. Following sampling, methimazole starting at 30 mg daily was given to hyperthyroidism patients, and high-dose intravenous methylprednisolone was given to ophthalmopathy patients. Libraries were constructed in a second round of multiplex PCR, after which size selection and purification were performed. The libraries were sequenced on an Illumina HiSeq2000 using paired-end 100 bp reads. SOAPnuke was used to process the raw data, removing reads that contained adapters or uncalled bases, had a mean Phred below 15, or lacked an exact match to the constant primer or identifier. COPE v1.2.5 was used to merge the high-quality paired reads, and each unique nucleotide sequence was defined as a clonotype. MiTCR v1.1 was used to align the clonotypes against IMGT TRBV, TRBD and TRBJ reference segments. Analysis was restricted to V-J combinations with a frequency above 0.0001, which covered just over 98% of repertoires. A TCS score was defined as the ratio between F50 (clonal expansion) and ExV (chaos), using BLOSUM62-based TCRdist between CDR3 peptides within each V-J. Welch's t-statistics and random forest reduced roughly 540 V-J features to 13, which were used in a naive Bayes classifier (R e1071). Sample size was not statistically predetermined, and investigators were not blinded to group allocation. TCR Vbeta CDR3 sequencing of some 140 peripheral blood samples (over 40 ophthalmopathy, about 74 hyperthyroidism and some 17 progressor patients) is reported in the paper.

Sequences were derived from peripheral blood mononuclear cells (PBMCs), sampled at new diagnosis, from a patient treated with antithyroid drugs. This receptor was obtained from a woman in her twenties or thirties with Graves disease. Donor details come from another sample of the same person, matched by shared clones. The chain employs TRBV2 and TRBJ2-7; the D gene is perhaps TRBD1, on 6 matching bases. The sequence in DNA is TGTGCCAGCAGTTCCGGGACAACCTACGAGCAGTACTTC. It specifies CASSSGTTYEQYF.